One sample yielded the 8 T cell receptor beta chains listed below, sequenced in a study of blood T cell repertoires in COVID-19. Clones were sequenced by immunoSEQ multiplex PCR, and TCRdb holds only the in-frame ones, with some missing. The table lists around 310,000 clones, around nine tenths of them singletons. Source material: peripheral blood. The receptor set was obtained from a woman in her 30s with COVID-19, enrolled during active disease.

The chain uses TRBV6-5 and TRBJ2-3; 9 bases map to TRBD1. After removal of 5 bases from V and 4 bases from J, the junction contained 7 bases not matched to a gene. Germline V CDR1 and CDR2: MNHEY, SVGAGI. The CDR3 runs to 15 residues. The CDR3 is CASSLTGGLADTQYF. Written as DNA, the CDR3 is TGTGCCAGCAGTCTTACAGGGGGCCTGGCAGATACGCAGTATTTT.

The chain joins TRBV5-4 to TRBJ2-7; 10 nucleotides match TRBD2. The V segment lost 4 bases and the J segment 5 bases; nucleotides outside the gene matches: 6. The germline gives CDR1 SGHNT, CDR2 YYREEE (reference sequence). The CDR3 is 14 residues long. DNA of the CDR3: TGTGCCAGCAGCCCGGACAGCGGGAGGGACGAGCAGTACTTC. Translated: CASSPDSGRDEQYF.

The rearrangement uses TRBV6-5 and TRBJ2-1, with D perhaps TRBD1 (6 bases). CDR3 length: 15 residues. Trimming stripped 2 bases from V and 5 bases from J, with 13 bases between. Germline CDR1 is MNHEY and CDR2 is SVGAGI. The CDR3 DNA sequence: TGTGCCAGCAGTTACCGGACAGCGGCAAACAATGAGCAGTTCTTC. Translating gives CASSYRTAANNEQFF.

This clone was seen only a few times. The gene calls are TRBV5-1 and TRBJ2-5, with D possibly matching TRBD1 (6 bases). There are 16 residues in the CDR3. Between the trimmed V and J ends, which lost 1 base and 1 base, there was a span of 14 bases. Germline CDR1 is SGHRS and CDR2 is YFSETQ. CDR3 bases: TGCGCCAGCAGCTTGTTGCCCAGGGGCCCCCAAGAGACCCAGTACTTC. Its translation: CASSLLPRGPQETQYF.

For the CDR3, the DNA is TGTGCCAGCAGCTCCCCTTTCACAGATACGCAGTATTTT. Translation: CASSSPFTDTQYF. This rearrangement joins TRBV5-4 to TRBJ2-3; D is uncertain. Trimming cost V 3 bases and J 2 bases, with 7 bases left between them. The germline gives CDR1 SGHNT, CDR2 YYREEE (reference sequence). The CDR3 spans 13 residues. The variable domain in full, with the rest retrieved from reference TRBV5-4 and TRBJ2-3, is ETGVTQSPTHLIKTRGQQVTLRCSSQSGHNTVSWYQQALGQGPQFIFQYYREEENGRGNFPPRFSGLQFPNYSSELNVNALELDDSALYLCASSSPFTDTQYFGPGTRLTVL.

This chain connects TRBV7-3 to TRBJ1-1; possible D gene TRBD1, 6 bases. Trimming pared 1 base from V and 2 bases from J, leaving 11 bases between. The CDR3 runs to 15 residues. CDR1 and CDR2 from the germline V gene are SGHTA and FQGTGA. Here the CDR3 reads CASSLIAGANTEAFF. DNA for the CDR3: TGTGCCAGCAGCTTAATTGCGGGGGCAAACACTGAAGCTTTCTTT.

The J gene is TRBJ2-7, the V gene TRBV28, with 12 bases matching TRBD2. Trimming at V came to 3 bases and at J to 2 bases, leaving 11 bases not matched to a gene. The germline gives CDR1 MDHEN, CDR2 SYDVKM. The CDR3 is made up of 18 amino acids. The CDR3: CASSFLTSGSPGAYEQYF. The CDR3, as DNA: TGTGCCAGCAGTTTTCTGACTAGCGGGAGCCCCGGGGCCTACGAGCAGTACTTC.

This clone was detected only a few times. V is TRBV7-9 and J is TRBJ2-7; 10 nucleotides align to TRBD1. The CDR3 covers 14 residues. V shed 3 bases, J shed 6 bases, and the junction held 5 bases outside the gene matches. Germline V gene lookup returns CDR1 SEHNR and CDR2 FQNEAQ (reference sequence). The CDR3 region is CASSFDRGRFEQYF. The CDR3 region has the DNA TGTGCCAGCAGCTTTGACAGGGGGCGTTTCGAGCAGTACTTC. Full variable domain (remainder filled in from reference TRBV7-9 and TRBJ2-7): DTGVSQNPRHKITKRGQNVTFRCDPISEHNRLYWYRQTLGQGPEFLTYFQNEAQLEKSRLLSDRFSAERPKGSFSTLEIQRTEQGDSAMYLCASSFDRGRFEQYFGPGTRLTVT.